This is a list of T cell receptor beta chains from one sample in a study of beta chain features in type 1 diabetes. TCRdb keeps only in-frame clones here, not all; method: immunoSEQ multiplex PCR. The sample has a few hundred thousand clones, over 8.5% seen once. Material for sequencing was central memory CD4+ T cells from blood. These receptors were collected from a man aged 30 to 45 with type 1 diabetes. CDR3s include the opening cysteine and the closing phenylalanine or tryptophan. The D gene is left open where the match is weak. The listing skips clone size in some rows; elsewhere it reads once, few, many or a size class.

d_gene	v_gene	j_gene	abundance	CDR3aa	CDR3nt
-	TRBV4-1	TRBJ2-1	-	CASSLRDSNEQFF	TGCGCCAGCAGCCTACGGGACTCCAATGAGCAGTTCTTC
-	TRBV11-2	TRBJ2-2	-	CASSLVYGELFF	TGTGCCAGCAGCTTAGTATACGGGGAGCTGTTTTTT
-	TRBV18	TRBJ2-5	few	CASSPVIQETQYF	TGTGCCAGCTCACCGGTCATCCAAGAGACCCAGTACTTC
TRBD2	TRBV9	TRBJ2-7	-	CASSAHLGLAAEQYF	TGTGCCAGCAGCGCCCATTTAGGACTAGCGGCGGAGCAGTACTTC
-	TRBV7-9	TRBJ1-5	many	CASSLAGSNQPQHF	TGTGCCAGCAGCTTAGCAGGCTCCAATCAGCCCCAGCATTTT
-	TRBV6-5	TRBJ2-3	few	CASSTDGLDTQYF	TGTGCCAGCAGTACGGACGGACTAGATACGCAGTATTTT
-	TRBV7-2	TRBJ2-1	-	CASSLVPGYNEQFF	TGTGCCAGCAGCTTAGTTCCGGGATACAATGAGCAGTTCTTC
-	TRBV27	TRBJ1-2	-	CASSLSDSLYGYTF	TGTGCCAGCAGTTTATCCGACAGTCTCTATGGCTACACCTTC
-	TRBV28	TRBJ1-5	few	CASSFGDRPYQPQHF	TGTGCCAGCAGTTTCGGGGACCGACCCTATCAGCCCCAGCATTTT
-	TRBV6-1	TRBJ2-7	-	CASRIPLDEQYF	TGTGCCAGCAGAATACCTTTGGACGAGCAGTACTTC
-	TRBV5-1	TRBJ2-2	-	CASSDFSNTGELFF	TGCGCCAGCAGCGATTTCTCGAACACCGGGGAGCTGTTTTTT
-	TRBV19	TRBJ2-7	many	CASSMGTEVGEQYF	TGTGCCAGTAGTATGGGGACTGAGGTCGGCGAGCAGTACTTC
-	TRBV5-5	TRBJ1-5	many	CASSLGGGVQPQHF	TGTGCCAGCAGCCTGGGAGGAGGGGTTCAGCCCCAGCATTTT
-	TRBV6-5	TRBJ2-1	-	CASSYSAAGGYNEQFF	TGTGCCAGCAGTTACTCAGCAGCGGGCGGTTACAATGAGCAGTTCTTC
-	TRBV7-8	TRBJ2-1	few	CASSLAESEQFF	TGTGCCAGCAGCTTAGCTGAAAGTGAGCAGTTCTTC
-	TRBV5-4	TRBJ1-1	-	CASSPRGLGTEAFF	TGTGCCAGCAGCCCCCGGGGGCTGGGGACTGAAGCTTTCTTT
-	TRBV11-3	TRBJ2-7	-	CASSLDLGTSYEQYF	TGTGCCAGCAGCTTAGATCTCGGCACCTCCTACGAGCAGTACTTC
-	TRBV7-2	TRBJ2-3	many	CASSPVRPGDTQYF	TGTGCCAGCAGCCCAGTCCGGCCCGGGGATACGCAGTATTTT
-	TRBV20-1	TRBJ1-2	few	CSASGRRGHTF	TGCAGTGCTAGTGGACGCAGGGGTCACACCTTC
-	TRBV28	TRBJ2-6	-	CASRILSSGANVLTF	TGTGCCAGCCGAATTTTGTCCTCTGGGGCCAACGTCCTGACTTTC
-	TRBV7-8	TRBJ1-5	-	CASSPSWGAVSNQPQHF	TGTGCCAGCAGCCCCTCTTGGGGGGCGGTGAGCAATCAGCCCCAGCATTTT
-	TRBV6-5	TRBJ2-5	few	CASIQRETQYF	TGTGCCAGCATTCAACGGGAGACCCAGTACTTC
-	TRBV6-5	TRBJ2-3	few	CASSDFFGSTDTQYF	TGTGCCAGCAGTGACTTCTTTGGAAGCACAGATACGCAGTATTTT
TRBD2	TRBV7-9	TRBJ2-2	few	CASSSSGRSGELFF	TGTGCCAGCAGCTCCAGCGGGAGGTCTGGGGAGCTGTTTTTT
-	TRBV6-5	TRBJ2-7	few	CASTSASDYEQYF	TGTGCCAGCACCTCGGCTAGCGACTACGAGCAGTACTTC
-	TRBV27	TRBJ2-2	few	CASSFLGLNTGELFF	TGTGCCAGCAGTTTTTTAGGTCTGAACACCGGGGAGCTGTTTTTT
TRBD1	TRBV6-5	TRBJ1-2	few	CASSRQGGGDGYTF	TGTGCCAGCAGCAGACAGGGAGGTGGAGATGGCTACACCTTC